Here is one T cell receptor (beta chain) with its context. The data were taken from a study of blood T cell repertoires in COVID-19. Overall study: Sites in the United States, Italy and Spain provided acute and convalescent COVID-19 samples. In each case, the material was cDNA or gDNA derived from T cells, B-cell-depleted T cells, or PBMCs.

Original methodology: Reference gene primers were amplified, and this amplification served to estimate nucleated cell counts. Method: immunoSEQ multiplex PCR; TCRdb's copy keeps in-frame clones and lacks some. V and J calls and clone size are those listed in that table; D and trimming were worked out from the DNA. The sample has around 110,000 clones; roughly 80% are singletons. V shed 0 bases and J shed 0 bases, with 6 bases lying between them. Germline CDR1 reads ENHRY; CDR2 reads SYGVKD. This CDR3 is built from 15 residues. The specimen was peripheral blood. The TCR originated in a man younger than 40 with acute or convalescent COVID-19. This sequence joins TRBV10-3 and TRBJ1-5; no clear D. CDR3 in DNA: TGTGCCATCAGTGAGTCAGACAATAGCAATCAGCCCCAGCATTTT. This codes for CAISESDNSNQPQHF.